Presented here are 14 T cell receptor beta chains from one specimen sequenced in a study of shared clonotypes between healthy human individuals. The repertoire was sequenced with immunoSEQ multiplex PCR; TCRdb's copy has only in-frame clones and lacks some. The profile shows about 980,000 clones, less than 85% of them singletons. Sample: memory CD4+ T cells sorted from blood. Subset meaning: CD45RA-negative fraction. These receptors were obtained from a man between 18 and 35 years old in good health.

The chain combines TRBV5-4 with TRBJ2-3; 7 nucleotides line up with TRBD1. Germline CDR1 is SGHNT and CDR2 is YYREEE (reference sequence). With 6 bases clipped from V and 0 bases from J, the junction kept 10 bases outside the gene matches. The CDR3 loop spans 16 amino acids. CDR3: CASTTDRTRSTDTQYF. The CDR3 coding sequence is TGTGCCAGCACCACGGACAGGACCCGGAGCACAGATACGCAGTATTTT.

The chain is built from TRBV11-2 and TRBJ2-1, with D perhaps TRBD1 (6 bases). The CDR3 contains 15 residues. Per germline, CDR1 SGHAT and CDR2 FQNNGV. Trimming took 7 bases from V and 0 from J, leaving 13 bases between them. This chain's CDR3 is CASNPAGVSYNEQFF. Here the CDR3 DNA reads TGTGCCAGCAACCCCGCAGGGGTCTCCTACAATGAGCAGTTCTTC.

This clone appeared a few times. The rearrangement uses TRBV5-6 and TRBJ1-1; D is ambiguous. Trimming left V 6 bases short and J 9 bases short, with 21 bases between. CDR3 length: 14 residues. The germline V gene encodes CDR1 SGHDT and CDR2 YYEEEE. The CDR3 reads CASNLGGKEGQAFF. CDR3 nucleotides: TGTGCCAGCAATTTGGGAGGGAAGGAGGGTCAAGCTTTCTTT.

The chain uses TRBV29-1 and TRBJ2-5; TRBD1 agrees at 10 bases. The V segment lost 7 bases and the J segment 4 bases; nucleotides outside the gene matches: 9. The germline V gene encodes CDR1 SQVTM and CDR2 ANQGSEA. The CDR3 contains 14 residues. The CDR3 DNA reads as TGCAGCGGGCGACAGGGGGCTACAGCAGAGACCCAGTACTTC. It encodes CSGRQGATAETQYF.

V gene TRBV6-6 combines with J gene TRBJ2-7; D tentatively fits TRBD1 or TRBD2 (5 bases each). This CDR3 has 14 amino acids. Germline values: CDR1 MNHNY, CDR2 SVGAGI (reference sequence). V lost 4 bases and J 2 bases, leaving 12 bases between the germline ends. CDR3 region: CASSSGPPTYEQYF. CDR3 bases: TGTGCCAGCAGTTCGGGACCGCCGACCTACGAGCAGTACTTC.

J is TRBJ1-1 and V is TRBV11-2; 7 bases fit TRBD1. Germline V gene data show CDR1 as SGHAT and CDR2 as FQNNGV. The V and J ends lost 3 bases and 4 bases, in that order; junction bases with no gene match: 8. The CDR3 is 15 residues long. The CDR3 DNA sequence: TGTGCCAGCAGCTTGCAAGGGGGCGCCGGCACTGAAGCTTTCTTT. This sequence encodes CASSLQGGAGTEAFF.

V is TRBV19 and J is TRBJ2-1; TRBD1 is a possible D gene (6 bases). V lost 5 bases and J 9 bases, leaving 20 bases between the germline ends. This CDR3 region has 15 residues. Germline loops: CDR1 LNHDA, CDR2 SQIVND (reference sequence). In DNA form, the CDR3 reads TGTGCCAGTAGTCCAGTAGGGGGAGCTAAGGCTGAGCAGTTCTTC. Translated, it gives CASSPVGGAKAEQFF. Combining the CDR3 with reference TRBV19 and TRBJ2-1 gives the whole variable domain DGGITQSPKYLFRKEGQNVTLSCEQNLNHDAMYWYRQDPGQGLRLIYYSQIVNDFQKGDIAEGYSVSREKKESFPLTVTSAQKNPTAFYLCASSPVGGAKAEQFFGPGTRLTVL.

The gene calls are TRBV4-3 and TRBJ2-1, with 7 nucleotides matching TRBD2. The J segment lost 0 bases and the V segment lost 0 bases, leaving 2 bases of the junction unmatched. Per the germline V gene, CDR1 is LGHNA and CDR2 is YSLEER. The CDR3 spans 16 residues. CDR3 loop: CASSQERGSSYNEQFF. The CDR3, as DNA: TGCGCCAGCAGCCAAGAGCGGGGGAGCTCCTACAATGAGCAGTTCTTC.

The chain uses TRBV6-6 and TRBJ1-1; D is uncertain. From germline, CDR1 is MNHNY and CDR2 SVGAGI (reference sequence). Trimming removed 8 bases from V and 0 bases from J, with 10 bases in between. This CDR3 is 13 amino acids long. The CDR3: CASGRIMNTEAFF. For the CDR3, the DNA is TGTGCCAGCGGAAGGATCATGAACACTGAAGCTTTCTTT.

This chain links TRBV7-2 with TRBJ2-7; 9 positions match TRBD2. V dropped 5 bases and J dropped 2; count of bases not matched to a gene: 4. The germline CDR1 and CDR2 sequences are SGHTA and FQGNSA. The CDR3 is 14 residues long. The CDR3 DNA reads as TGTGCCAGCAGCCAGAGCGGGGGGACCTACGAGCAGTACTTC. Its translation: CASSQSGGTYEQYF.

This clone was seen just once. A clone one base away is much larger, so this may be a read error. The same CDR3 arises from other DNA sequences in this sample as well. The chain joins TRBV5-1 to TRBJ2-5; weak D call: TRBD1 (5 bases). This CDR3 spans 14 amino acids. Germline V gene data show CDR1 as SGHRS and CDR2 as YFSETQ. V was cut by 0 bases and J by 1 base, with 7 bases left in between. The chain's CDR3 is CASSLGGSQETQYF. The CDR3 DNA reads TGCGCCAGCAGCTTGGGGGGCAGCCAAGAGACCCAGTACTTC.

This clone came up a few times. Other DNA sequences in this sample translate to the same CDR3. This chain connects TRBV4-3 to TRBJ1-5, with a weak D call TRBD1 (5 bases). There are 16 residues in the CDR3. CDR1 is LGHNA and CDR2 is YSLEER in the germline V gene. Trimming cost V 0 bases and J 0 bases, with 9 bases left between them. The CDR3: CASSQDPGNSNQPQHF. Here the CDR3 DNA reads TGCGCCAGCAGCCAAGATCCAGGGAATAGCAATCAGCCCCAGCATTTT.

The chain employs TRBV6-5 and TRBJ2-2, with 10 bases matching TRBD2. This CDR3 has 15 amino acids. The V gene end was trimmed by 6 bases and the J gene end by 7 bases; junction bases not matched to a gene: 8. Germline V CDR1 and CDR2: MNHEY, SVGAGI. The CDR3 DNA follows: TGTGCCAGCAGCAAGAGCGGGAGGGCCGTCGGGGAGCTGTTTTTT. This sequence encodes CASSKSGRAVGELFF.

The chain couples TRBV6-4 to TRBJ2-2, with D uncertain. Per germline, CDR1 MRHNA and CDR2 SNTAGT. V lost 6 bases, J lost 0 bases, and 14 bases lay in between. There are 16 residues in the CDR3. CDR3 protein: CASSARRAANTGELFF. CDR3 in DNA: TGTGCCAGCAGCGCTCGTCGAGCCGCGAACACCGGGGAGCTGTTTTTT.